These 2 T cell receptor beta chains share one sample of origin, sequenced in a study of shared clonotypes between healthy human individuals. Measured with immunoSEQ multiplex PCR; TCRdb has only the in-frame clones, and not every one. The sample yields some 2 million clones, 95% seen once. Sequenced: naive CD4+ T cells sorted from blood. Subset: CD45RA+ positively selected. The receptors shown here come from a man younger than 35 in good health.

The rearrangement links TRBV29-1 to TRBJ1-1, with 11 bases lining up with TRBD1. Germline V gives CDR1 SQVTM, CDR2 ANQGSEA. The junction had 2 bases not matched to a gene; V was cut back by 4 bases and J by 4 bases. CDR3 length: 13 residues. The CDR3 loop reads CSVGGTGGTEAFF. CDR3 DNA sequence: TGCAGCGTTGGAGGGACAGGGGGCACTGAAGCTTTCTTT. The full variable domain, its missing parts supplied by reference TRBV29-1 and TRBJ1-1, is SAVISQKPSRDICQRGTSLTIQCQVDSQVTMMFWYRQQPGQSLTLIATANQGSEATYESGFVIDKFPISRPNLTFSTLTVSNMSPEDSSIYLCSVGGTGGTEAFFGQGTRLTVV.

The CDR3 DNA reads TGTGCCAGCAGTTTACCCCCCCCGGGACAGGGGGATGGCTACACCTTC. Amino acid sequence: CASSLPPPGQGDGYTF. The gene calls are TRBV28 and TRBJ1-2, with 11 nucleotides matching TRBD1. The CDR3 loop spans 16 amino acids. Germline CDR1 MDHEN, CDR2 SYDVKM. V was clipped by 2 bases and J by 6 bases; unmatched bases: 8.